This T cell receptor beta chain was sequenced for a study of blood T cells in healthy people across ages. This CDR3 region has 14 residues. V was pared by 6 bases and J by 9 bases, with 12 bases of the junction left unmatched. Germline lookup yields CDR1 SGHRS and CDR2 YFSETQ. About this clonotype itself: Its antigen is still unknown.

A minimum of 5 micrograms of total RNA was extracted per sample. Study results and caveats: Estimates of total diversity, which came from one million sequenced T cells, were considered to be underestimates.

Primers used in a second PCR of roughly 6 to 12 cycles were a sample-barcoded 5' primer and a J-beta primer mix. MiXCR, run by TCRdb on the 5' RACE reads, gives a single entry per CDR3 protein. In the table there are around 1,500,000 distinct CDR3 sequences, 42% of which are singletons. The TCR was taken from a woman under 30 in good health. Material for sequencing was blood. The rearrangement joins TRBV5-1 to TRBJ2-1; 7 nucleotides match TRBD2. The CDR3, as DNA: TGCGCCAGCACGCTAGGCAGGGAGGGCGGTGAGCAGTTCTTC. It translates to CASTLGREGGEQFF.